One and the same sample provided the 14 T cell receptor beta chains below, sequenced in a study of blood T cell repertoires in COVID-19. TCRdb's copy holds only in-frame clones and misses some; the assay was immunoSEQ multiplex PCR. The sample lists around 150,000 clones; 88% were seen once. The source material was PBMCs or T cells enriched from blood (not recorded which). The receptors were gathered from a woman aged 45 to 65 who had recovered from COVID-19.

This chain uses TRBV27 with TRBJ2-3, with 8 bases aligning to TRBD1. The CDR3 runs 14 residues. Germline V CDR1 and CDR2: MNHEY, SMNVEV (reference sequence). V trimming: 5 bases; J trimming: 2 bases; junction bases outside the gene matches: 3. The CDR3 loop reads CASSLDRVTDTQYF. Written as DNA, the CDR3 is TGTGCCAGCAGTCTGGACAGGGTCACAGATACGCAGTATTTT.

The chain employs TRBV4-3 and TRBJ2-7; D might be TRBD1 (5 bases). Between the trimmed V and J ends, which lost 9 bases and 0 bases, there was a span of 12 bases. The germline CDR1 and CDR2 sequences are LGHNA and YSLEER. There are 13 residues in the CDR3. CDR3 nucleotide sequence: TGCGCCAGGGGGATACAGGCCTCCTACGAGCAGTACTTC. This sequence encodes CARGIQASYEQYF.

The CDR3 here is CATSRSSGANVLTF. The DNA of the CDR3 is TGTGCCACCTCGCGGTCCTCTGGGGCCAACGTCCTGACTTTC. The chain joins TRBV5-6 to TRBJ2-6, with D hard to call. V was trimmed by 9 bases and J by 0 bases, leaving 10 bases between them. The CDR3 is 14 residues long. CDR1 is SGHDT, CDR2 YYEEEE, per germline.

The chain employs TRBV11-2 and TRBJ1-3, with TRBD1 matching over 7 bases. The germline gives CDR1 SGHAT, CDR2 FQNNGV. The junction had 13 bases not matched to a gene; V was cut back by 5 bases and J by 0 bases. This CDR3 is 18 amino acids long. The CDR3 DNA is TGTGCCAGCAGCCCGACAGGGTTTAGTGAGGGCTCTGGAAACACCATATATTTT. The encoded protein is CASSPTGFSEGSGNTIYF. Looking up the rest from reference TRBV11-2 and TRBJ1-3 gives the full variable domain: EAGVAQSPRYKIIEKRQSVAFWCNPISGHATLYWYQQILGQGPKLLIQFQNNGVVDDSQLPKDRFSAERLKGVDSTLKIQPAKLEDSAVYLCASSPTGFSEGSGNTIYFGEGSWLTVV.

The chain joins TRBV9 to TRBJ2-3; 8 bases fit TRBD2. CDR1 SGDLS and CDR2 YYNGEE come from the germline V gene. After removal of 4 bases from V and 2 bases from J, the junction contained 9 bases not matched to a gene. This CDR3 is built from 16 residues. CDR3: CASSPRGGRNTDTQYF. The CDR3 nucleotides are TGTGCCAGCAGCCCCCGGGGGGGCAGAAACACAGATACGCAGTATTTT.

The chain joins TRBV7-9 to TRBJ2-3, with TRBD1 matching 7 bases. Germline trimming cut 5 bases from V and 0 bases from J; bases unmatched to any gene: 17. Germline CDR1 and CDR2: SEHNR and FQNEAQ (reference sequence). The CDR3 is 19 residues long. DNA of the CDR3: TGTGCCAGCAGCACACGGGACAGCGATCTGACTTCTAGCACAGATACGCAGTATTTT. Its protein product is CASSTRDSDLTSSTDTQYF.

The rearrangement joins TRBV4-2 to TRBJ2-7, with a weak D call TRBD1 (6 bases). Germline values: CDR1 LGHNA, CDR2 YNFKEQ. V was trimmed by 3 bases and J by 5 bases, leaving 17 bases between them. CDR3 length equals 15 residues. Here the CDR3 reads CASSHPDRFIDEQYF. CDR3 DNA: TGTGCCAGCAGCCACCCAGACAGGTTTATCGACGAGCAGTACTTC.

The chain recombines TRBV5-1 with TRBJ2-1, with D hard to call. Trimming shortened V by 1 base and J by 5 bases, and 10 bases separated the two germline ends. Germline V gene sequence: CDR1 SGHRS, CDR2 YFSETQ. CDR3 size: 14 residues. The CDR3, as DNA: TGCGCCAGCAGCTTGATTGGGCCGAACAATGAGCAGTTCTTC. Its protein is CASSLIGPNNEQFF. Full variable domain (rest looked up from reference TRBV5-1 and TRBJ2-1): KAGVTQTPRYLIKTRGQQVTLSCSPISGHRSVSWYQQTPGQGLQFLFEYFSETQRNKGNFPGRFSGRQFSNSRSEMNVSTLELGDSALYLCASSLIGPNNEQFFGPGTRLTVL.

CDR3 sequence: CASSSPSGDYNEQFF. In DNA form, the CDR3 reads TGCGCCAGCAGCTCCCCCAGCGGGGATTACAATGAGCAGTTCTTC. The rearrangement joins TRBV5-1 to TRBJ2-1, with 7 nucleotides matching TRBD2. The CDR3 spans 15 residues. Germline CDR1 SGHRS, CDR2 YFSETQ. After removal of 3 bases from V and 4 bases from J, the junction contained 7 bases not matched to a gene.

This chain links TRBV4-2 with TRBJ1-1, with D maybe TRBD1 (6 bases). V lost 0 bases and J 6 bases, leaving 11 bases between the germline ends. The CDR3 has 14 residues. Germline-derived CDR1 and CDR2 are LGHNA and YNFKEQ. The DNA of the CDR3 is TGTGCCAGCAGCCAAGAGGGACATGCCCCTGAAGCTTTCTTT. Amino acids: CASSQEGHAPEAFF.

CDR3 in amino acids: CASSQDSRGGPFQETQYF. In nucleotides, the CDR3 is TGCGCCAGCAGCCAAGATAGTAGGGGAGGCCCTTTCCAAGAGACCCAGTACTTC. The gene calls are TRBV4-1 and TRBJ2-5; perhaps TRBD2 as D (6 bases). In germline, CDR1 is MGHRA, CDR2 YSYEKL. Trimming removed 0 bases from V and 1 base from J, with 18 bases in between. This CDR3 spans 18 amino acids.

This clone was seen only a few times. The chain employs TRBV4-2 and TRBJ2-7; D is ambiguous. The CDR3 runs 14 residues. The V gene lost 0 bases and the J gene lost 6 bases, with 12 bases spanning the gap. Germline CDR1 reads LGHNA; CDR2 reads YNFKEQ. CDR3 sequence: CASSQEGRGPEQYF. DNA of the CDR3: TGTGCCAGCAGCCAAGAGGGTAGAGGCCCCGAGCAGTACTTC.

In DNA, the CDR3 is TGCGCCAGCAGCTTGGGAGCTACAACTAATGAAAAACTGTTTTTT. Residues: CASSLGATTNEKLFF. The chain is built from TRBV5-1 and TRBJ1-4; D gene uncertain. The CDR3 has 15 amino acids. Trimming stripped 0 bases from V and 0 bases from J, with 6 bases between. CDR1 and CDR2 (germline): SGHRS, YFSETQ.

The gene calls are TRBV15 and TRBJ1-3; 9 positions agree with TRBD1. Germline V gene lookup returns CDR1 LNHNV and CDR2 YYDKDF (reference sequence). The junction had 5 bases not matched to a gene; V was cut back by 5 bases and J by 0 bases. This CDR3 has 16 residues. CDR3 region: CATSVDRGGSGNTIYF. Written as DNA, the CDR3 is TGTGCCACCAGCGTCGACAGGGGGGGCTCTGGAAACACCATATATTTT. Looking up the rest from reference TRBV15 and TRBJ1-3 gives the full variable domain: DAMVIQNPRYQVTQFGKPVTLSCSQTLNHNVMYWYQQKSSQAPKLLFHYYDKDFNNEADTPDNFQSRRPNTSFCFLDIRSPGLGDTAMYLCATSVDRGGSGNTIYFGEGSWLTVV.